These T cell receptor beta chains were read from a single sample in a study of T cell repertoires in cytomegalovirus infection. From the reads, TCRdb called clonotypes with MiXCR, one entry per CDR3 protein. The sample carries over 300,000 distinct CDR3 sequences, more than 8% recorded once. What was sequenced was PBMCs. The receptor set was obtained from a human donor in good health (CMV status not recorded). Some clones in this sample may be carry-over from other donors' samples. Each CDR3 is given with its conserved first and last residue. D genes are given only for firm matches. Not every row has a clone size; where given, it reads once, few, many or a size class.

CDR3aa: CASSFGIAGDTQYF
CDR3nt: TGTGCCAGCAGCTTTGGGATAGCGGGAGATACGCAGTATTTT
j_gene: TRBJ2-3
d_gene: TRBD2
abundance: -
v_gene: TRBV7-2

CDR3aa: CASSLGLEGTDTQYF
CDR3nt: TGTGCCAGCAGCTTGGGCTTAGAGGGCACAGATACGCAGTATTTT
j_gene: TRBJ2-3
d_gene: -
abundance: -
v_gene: TRBV7-9

CDR3aa: CASSSAPKLFF
CDR3nt: TGTGCCAGCAGTTCAGCCCCTAAACTGTTTTTT
j_gene: TRBJ1-4
d_gene: -
abundance: -
v_gene: TRBV28

CDR3aa: CASSFSQGANTEAFF
CDR3nt: TGTGCCAGCAGCTTCTCACAAGGGGCGAACACTGAAGCTTTCTTT
j_gene: TRBJ1-1
d_gene: -
abundance: many
v_gene: TRBV7-6

CDR3aa: CSALDRANEQFF
CDR3nt: TGCAGTGCGTTGGACAGGGCCAATGAGCAGTTCTTC
j_gene: TRBJ2-1
d_gene: TRBD1
abundance: many
v_gene: TRBV20-1

CDR3aa: CASRTDRGSYNEQFF
CDR3nt: TGTGCCAGCAGAACCGACAGGGGCTCCTACAATGAGCAGTTCTTC
j_gene: TRBJ2-1
d_gene: TRBD1
abundance: -
v_gene: TRBV7-6

CDR3aa: CASSRKGESYEQYF
CDR3nt: TGTGCCAGTAGTCGTAAGGGGGAGAGCTACGAGCAGTACTTC
j_gene: TRBJ2-7
d_gene: -
abundance: few
v_gene: TRBV19

CDR3aa: CASSSLDRGSNQPQHF
CDR3nt: TGTGCCAGCAGTTCCCTGGACAGGGGGAGCAATCAGCCCCAGCATTTT
j_gene: TRBJ1-5
d_gene: TRBD1
abundance: -
v_gene: TRBV7-4

CDR3aa: CAISEAGGPHSLTDTQYF
CDR3nt: TGTGCCATCAGTGAGGCGGGAGGGCCACATTCCCTCACAGATACGCAGTATTTT
j_gene: TRBJ2-3
d_gene: TRBD2
abundance: few
v_gene: TRBV10-3

CDR3aa: CASSAVTSPGELFF
CDR3nt: TGTGCCAGCAGCGCGGTGACTAGCCCCGGGGAGCTGTTTTTT
j_gene: TRBJ2-2
d_gene: TRBD2
abundance: many
v_gene: TRBV7-3

CDR3aa: CASSQLRGRETQYF
CDR3nt: TGTGCCAGCAGCCAACTCCGAGGGAGGGAGACCCAGTACTTC
j_gene: TRBJ2-5
d_gene: -
abundance: -
v_gene: TRBV3-1

CDR3aa: CASSQDFGQGYSPLHF
CDR3nt: TGTGCCAGCAGCCAAGATTTCGGACAGGGGTATTCACCCCTCCACTTT
j_gene: TRBJ1-6
d_gene: TRBD1
abundance: many
v_gene: TRBV4-2

CDR3aa: CASSDPGTQETQYF
CDR3nt: TGTGCCAGCAGTGACCCCGGGACGCAAGAGACCCAGTACTTC
j_gene: TRBJ2-5
d_gene: -
abundance: many
v_gene: TRBV25-1

CDR3aa: CASSGEGRPDYQYF
CDR3nt: TGTGCCAGCAGCGGAGAGGGGCGCCCGGACTATCAGTACTTC
j_gene: TRBJ2-5
d_gene: -
abundance: -
v_gene: TRBV7-9

CDR3aa: CASSPGAGNTEAFF
CDR3nt: TGTGCCAGCAGCCCCGGGGCAGGGAACACTGAAGCTTTCTTT
j_gene: TRBJ1-1
d_gene: -
abundance: many
v_gene: TRBV12-3/TRBV12-4

CDR3aa: CASTNPGTSYNEQFF
CDR3nt: TGTGCCAGCACCAACCCAGGGACATCCTACAATGAGCAGTTCTTC
j_gene: TRBJ2-1
d_gene: -
abundance: -
v_gene: TRBV28

CDR3aa: CASSPRSDIAGAVNEQFF
CDR3nt: TGTGCCAGCAGCCCTCGGTCCGACATAGCGGGAGCGGTTAATGAGCAGTTCTTC
j_gene: TRBJ2-1
d_gene: TRBD2
abundance: many
v_gene: TRBV7-2

CDR3aa: CASSPWTVTSTDTQYF
CDR3nt: TGCGCCAGCAGCCCTTGGACAGTTACTAGCACAGATACGCAGTATTTT
j_gene: TRBJ2-3
d_gene: -
abundance: many
v_gene: TRBV4-3

CDR3aa: CASSGGTGRLQVFF
CDR3nt: TGTGCCAGCAGTGGGGGGACAGGCCGACTTCAGGTGTTTTTT
j_gene: TRBJ1-4
d_gene: TRBD1
abundance: -
v_gene: TRBV2

CDR3aa: CASSFGSSSVSGNTIYF
CDR3nt: TGTGCCAGCAGCTTCGGTTCCTCGTCAGTCTCTGGAAACACCATATATTTT
j_gene: TRBJ1-3
d_gene: -
abundance: -
v_gene: TRBV7-2

CDR3aa: CASSPQGAWQETQYF
CDR3nt: TGTGCCAGCAGTCCCCAGGGAGCCTGGCAAGAGACCCAGTACTTC
j_gene: TRBJ2-5
d_gene: -
abundance: -
v_gene: TRBV7-3

CDR3aa: CASSLGQYYEQYF
CDR3nt: TGTGCCAGCAGTTTAGGACAGTACTACGAGCAGTACTTC
j_gene: TRBJ2-7
d_gene: -
abundance: -
v_gene: TRBV28

CDR3aa: CASSSRGTPEKGNQPQHF
CDR3nt: TGTGCCAGCAGTTCCAGGGGTACCCCTGAAAAGGGCAATCAGCCCCAGCATTTT
j_gene: TRBJ1-5
d_gene: -
abundance: -
v_gene: TRBV12-3/TRBV12-4

CDR3aa: CATRTPPSYEQYF
CDR3nt: TGTGCCACCCGGACTCCACCATCCTACGAGCAGTACTTC
j_gene: TRBJ2-7
d_gene: -
abundance: few
v_gene: TRBV7-2

CDR3aa: CASSATRDRVDTIYF
CDR3nt: TGTGCCAGCAGCGCTACCCGGGACAGGGTGGACACCATATATTTT
j_gene: TRBJ1-3
d_gene: TRBD1
abundance: -
v_gene: TRBV28

CDR3aa: CASSRTTWDTEAFF
CDR3nt: TGTGCCAGCAGCCGTACCACCTGGGACACTGAAGCTTTCTTT
j_gene: TRBJ1-1
d_gene: -
abundance: few
v_gene: TRBV7-9

CDR3aa: CASSTSDSNQPQHF
CDR3nt: TGTGCCAGTAGTACCTCAGATAGCAATCAGCCCCAGCATTTT
j_gene: TRBJ1-5
d_gene: -
abundance: few
v_gene: TRBV19

CDR3aa: CASSPLPDGGKAFF
CDR3nt: TGTGCCAGCAGCCCCCTACCGGACGGTGGGAAAGCTTTCTTT
j_gene: TRBJ1-1
d_gene: -
abundance: few
v_gene: TRBV28

CDR3aa: CASSSPVGANYGYTF
CDR3nt: TGTGCCAGCAGCTCCCCCGTGGGCGCGAACTATGGCTACACCTTC
j_gene: TRBJ1-2
d_gene: -
abundance: few
v_gene: TRBV7-2

CDR3aa: CASSSNDRVNTEAFF
CDR3nt: TGTGCCAGCAGCTCTAACGACAGGGTGAACACTGAAGCTTTCTTT
j_gene: TRBJ1-1
d_gene: TRBD1
abundance: many
v_gene: TRBV7-2

CDR3aa: CASSQDPGAYNEQFF
CDR3nt: TGCGCCAGCAGCCAAGATCCCGGGGCCTACAATGAGCAGTTCTTC
j_gene: TRBJ2-1
d_gene: -
abundance: many
v_gene: TRBV4-3

CDR3aa: CSAPGTSGTYEQFF
CDR3nt: TGCAGTGCCCCAGGGACTAGCGGGACCTATGAGCAGTTCTTC
j_gene: TRBJ2-1
d_gene: TRBD2
abundance: -
v_gene: TRBV20-1

CDR3aa: CASSTGTGHTDTQYF
CDR3nt: TGTGCCAGCAGTACCGGGACAGGACACACAGATACGCAGTATTTT
j_gene: TRBJ2-3
d_gene: TRBD1
abundance: many
v_gene: TRBV7-2

CDR3aa: CASSQSGELFF
CDR3nt: TGTGCCAGCAGTCAATCCGGGGAGCTGTTTTTT
j_gene: TRBJ2-2
d_gene: -
abundance: many
v_gene: TRBV6-2/TRBV6-3

CDR3aa: CASKGGELFF
CDR3nt: TGTGCCAGCAAGGGCGGGGAGCTGTTTTTT
j_gene: TRBJ2-2
d_gene: -
abundance: many
v_gene: TRBV12-3/TRBV12-4

CDR3aa: CASSLLGRTGNEKLFF
CDR3nt: TGTGCCAGCAGCTTATTAGGGAGGACTGGCAATGAAAAACTGTTTTTT
j_gene: TRBJ1-4
d_gene: -
abundance: -
v_gene: TRBV7-9

CDR3aa: CASSPPVLNEQFF
CDR3nt: TGTGCCAGCAGCCCCCCGGTGCTCAATGAGCAGTTCTTC
j_gene: TRBJ2-1
d_gene: -
abundance: many
v_gene: TRBV7-2

CDR3aa: CSVEGAARASNYGYTF
CDR3nt: TGCAGCGTTGAGGGGGCGGCCAGAGCGTCTAACTATGGCTACACCTTC
j_gene: TRBJ1-2
d_gene: -
abundance: -
v_gene: TRBV29-1

CDR3aa: CASSLGHGAYEQYF
CDR3nt: TGTGCCAGCAGCCTAGGACACGGAGCCTACGAGCAGTACTTC
j_gene: TRBJ2-7
d_gene: -
abundance: many
v_gene: TRBV7-2

CDR3aa: CAWSSWGSGNTIYF
CDR3nt: TGTGCCTGGAGTTCCTGGGGCTCTGGAAACACCATATATTTT
j_gene: TRBJ1-3
d_gene: -
abundance: -
v_gene: TRBV30